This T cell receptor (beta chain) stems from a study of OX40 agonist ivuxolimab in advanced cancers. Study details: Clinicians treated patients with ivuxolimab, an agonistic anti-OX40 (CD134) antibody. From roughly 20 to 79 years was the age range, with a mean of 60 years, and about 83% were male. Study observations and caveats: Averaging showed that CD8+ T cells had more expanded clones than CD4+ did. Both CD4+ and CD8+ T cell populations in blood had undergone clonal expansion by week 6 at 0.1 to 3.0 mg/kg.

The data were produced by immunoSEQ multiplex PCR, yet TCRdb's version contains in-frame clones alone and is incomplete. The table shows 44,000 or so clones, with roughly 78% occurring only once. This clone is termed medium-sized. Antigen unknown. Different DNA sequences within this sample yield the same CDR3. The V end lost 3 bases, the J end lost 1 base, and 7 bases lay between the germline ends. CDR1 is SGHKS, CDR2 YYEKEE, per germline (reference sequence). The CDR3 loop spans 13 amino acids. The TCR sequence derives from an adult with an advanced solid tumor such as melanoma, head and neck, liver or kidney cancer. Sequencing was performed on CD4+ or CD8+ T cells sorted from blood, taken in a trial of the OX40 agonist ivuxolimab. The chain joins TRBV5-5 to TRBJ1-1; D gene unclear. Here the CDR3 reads CASSSIPNTEAFF. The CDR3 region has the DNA TGTGCCAGCAGCTCCATACCGAACACTGAAGCTTTCTTT. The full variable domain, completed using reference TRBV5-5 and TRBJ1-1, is DAGVTQSPTHLIKTRGQQVTLRCSPISGHKSVSWYQQVLGQGPQFIFQYYEKEERGRGNFPDRFSARQFPNYSSELNVNALLLGDSALYLCASSSIPNTEAFFGQGTRLTVV.